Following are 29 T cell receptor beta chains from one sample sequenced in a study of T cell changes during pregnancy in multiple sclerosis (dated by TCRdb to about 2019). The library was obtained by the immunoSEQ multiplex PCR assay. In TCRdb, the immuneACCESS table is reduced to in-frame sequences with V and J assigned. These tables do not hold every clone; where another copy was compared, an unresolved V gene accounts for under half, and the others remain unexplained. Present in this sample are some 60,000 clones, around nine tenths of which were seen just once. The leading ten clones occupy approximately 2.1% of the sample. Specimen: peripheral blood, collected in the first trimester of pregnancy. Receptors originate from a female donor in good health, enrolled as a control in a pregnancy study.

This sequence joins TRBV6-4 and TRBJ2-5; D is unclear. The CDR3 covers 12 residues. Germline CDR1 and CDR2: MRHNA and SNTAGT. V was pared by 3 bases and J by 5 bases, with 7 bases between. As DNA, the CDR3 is TGTGCCAGCAGTGAACGGTTGGAGACCCAGTACTTC. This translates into CASSERLETQYF.

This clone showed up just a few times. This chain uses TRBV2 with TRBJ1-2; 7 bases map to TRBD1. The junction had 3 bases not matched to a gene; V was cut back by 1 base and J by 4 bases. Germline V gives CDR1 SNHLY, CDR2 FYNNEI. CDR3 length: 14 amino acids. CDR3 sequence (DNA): TGTGCCAGCAGTGAAGAGAGGGACAGCTATGGCTACACCTTC. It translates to CASSEERDSYGYTF.

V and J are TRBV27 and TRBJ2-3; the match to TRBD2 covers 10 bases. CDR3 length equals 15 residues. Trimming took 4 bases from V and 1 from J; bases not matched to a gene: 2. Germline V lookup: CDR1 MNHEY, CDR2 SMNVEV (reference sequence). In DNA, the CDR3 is TGTGCCAGCAGTTCCCTAGCGGGGGGCACAGATACGCAGTATTTT. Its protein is CASSSLAGGTDTQYF.

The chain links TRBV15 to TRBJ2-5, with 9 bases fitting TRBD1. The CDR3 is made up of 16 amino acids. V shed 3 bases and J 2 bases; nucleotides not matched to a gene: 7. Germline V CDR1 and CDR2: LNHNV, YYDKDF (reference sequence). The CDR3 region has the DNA TGTGCCACCAGCAGGACCCCGGGACAGGGACAAGAGACCCAGTACTTC. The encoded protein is CATSRTPGQGQETQYF. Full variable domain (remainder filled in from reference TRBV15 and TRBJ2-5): DAMVIQNPRYQVTQFGKPVTLSCSQTLNHNVMYWYQQKSSQAPKLLFHYYDKDFNNEADTPDNFQSRRPNTSFCFLDIRSPGLGDTAMYLCATSRTPGQGQETQYFGPGTRLLVL.

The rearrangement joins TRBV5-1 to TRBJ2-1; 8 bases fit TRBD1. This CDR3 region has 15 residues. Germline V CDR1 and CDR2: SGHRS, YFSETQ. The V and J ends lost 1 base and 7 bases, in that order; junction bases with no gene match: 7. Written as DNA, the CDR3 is TGCGCCAGCAGCTTGACCGCAGGGGGCGTGAATGAGCAGTTCTTC. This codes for CASSLTAGGVNEQFF.

CDR3 protein: CASSLRLAGIYEQYF. In DNA form, the CDR3 reads TGTGCCAGCAGTTTAAGACTAGCGGGGATCTACGAGCAGTACTTC. The rearrangement joins TRBV27 to TRBJ2-7, with 11 nucleotides matching TRBD2. The CDR3 is 15 residues long. V lost 2 bases and J lost 3; bases outside the gene matches: 3. The germline gives CDR1 MNHEY, CDR2 SMNVEV (reference sequence).

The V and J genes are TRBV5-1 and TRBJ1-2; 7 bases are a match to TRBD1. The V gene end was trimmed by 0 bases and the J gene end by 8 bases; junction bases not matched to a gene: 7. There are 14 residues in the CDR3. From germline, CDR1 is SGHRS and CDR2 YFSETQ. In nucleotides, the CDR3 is TGCGCCAGCAGCTTGGCTTGGGACAGCCGGGGCTACACCTTC. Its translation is CASSLAWDSRGYTF.

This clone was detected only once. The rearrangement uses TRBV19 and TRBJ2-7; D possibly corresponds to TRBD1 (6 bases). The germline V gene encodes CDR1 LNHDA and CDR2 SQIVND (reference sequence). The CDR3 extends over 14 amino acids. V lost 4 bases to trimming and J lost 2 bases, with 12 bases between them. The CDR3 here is CASSTRQVTYEQYF. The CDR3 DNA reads TGTGCCAGTAGTACCCGACAGGTCACCTACGAGCAGTACTTC.

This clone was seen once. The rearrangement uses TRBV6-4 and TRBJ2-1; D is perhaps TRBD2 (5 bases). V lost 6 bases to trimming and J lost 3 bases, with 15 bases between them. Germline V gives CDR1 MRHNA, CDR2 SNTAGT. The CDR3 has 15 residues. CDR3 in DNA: TGTGCCAGCAGCCTATTCCCCGGAGGCTACAATGAGCAGTTCTTC. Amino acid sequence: CASSLFPGGYNEQFF.

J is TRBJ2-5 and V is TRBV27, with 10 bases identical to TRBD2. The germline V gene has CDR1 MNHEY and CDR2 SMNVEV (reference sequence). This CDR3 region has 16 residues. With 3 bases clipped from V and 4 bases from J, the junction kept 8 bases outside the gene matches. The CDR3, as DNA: TGTGCCAGCAGTTTTAGCGGGAGGATGCTATCAGAGACCCAGTACTTC. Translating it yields CASSFSGRMLSETQYF.

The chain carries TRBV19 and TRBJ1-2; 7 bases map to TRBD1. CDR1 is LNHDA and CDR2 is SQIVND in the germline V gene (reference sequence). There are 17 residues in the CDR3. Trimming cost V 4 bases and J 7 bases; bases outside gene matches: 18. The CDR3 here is CASSKRGQGELEFGYTF. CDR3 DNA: TGTGCCAGTAGTAAGAGAGGCCAGGGGGAATTGGAGTTTGGCTACACCTTC.

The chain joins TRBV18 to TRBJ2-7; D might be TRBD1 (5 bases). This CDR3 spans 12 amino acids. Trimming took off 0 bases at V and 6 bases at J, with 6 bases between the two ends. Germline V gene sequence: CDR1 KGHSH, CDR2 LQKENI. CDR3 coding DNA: TGTGCCAGCTCACCACCGGGGCTCGAGCAGTACTTC. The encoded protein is CASSPPGLEQYF.

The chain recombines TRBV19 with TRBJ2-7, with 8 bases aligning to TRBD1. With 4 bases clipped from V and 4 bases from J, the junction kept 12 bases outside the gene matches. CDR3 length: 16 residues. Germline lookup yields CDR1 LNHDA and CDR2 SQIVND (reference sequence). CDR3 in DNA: TGTGCCAGTAGTACCTACTCCGGACAGGGTGGTTACGAGCAGTACTTC. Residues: CASSTYSGQGGYEQYF.

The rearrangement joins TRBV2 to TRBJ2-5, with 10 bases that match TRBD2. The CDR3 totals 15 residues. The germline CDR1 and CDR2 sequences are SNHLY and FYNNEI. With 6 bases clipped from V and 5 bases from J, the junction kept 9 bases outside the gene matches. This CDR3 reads CASRGAGGPMETQYF. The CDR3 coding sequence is TGTGCCAGCAGGGGAGCGGGGGGGCCGATGGAGACCCAGTACTTC.

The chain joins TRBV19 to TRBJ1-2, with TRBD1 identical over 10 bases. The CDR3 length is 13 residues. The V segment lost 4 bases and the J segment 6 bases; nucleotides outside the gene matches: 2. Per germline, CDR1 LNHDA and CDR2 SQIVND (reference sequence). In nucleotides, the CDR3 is TGTGCCAGTAGTAGGGACAGGGGCCATGGCTACACCTTC. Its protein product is CASSRDRGHGYTF.

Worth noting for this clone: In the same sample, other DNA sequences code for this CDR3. In nucleotides, the CDR3 is TGTGCCAGCAGTCCGCCCCCGGCCTACGAGCAGTACTTC. Translating gives CASSPPPAYEQYF. The V call is TRBV28, the J call TRBJ2-7; D is unresolved. CDR3 length equals 13 residues. The V gene's germline CDR1 is MDHEN and CDR2 SYDVKM. Between the trimmed V and J ends, which lost 5 bases and 2 bases, there was a span of 10 bases.

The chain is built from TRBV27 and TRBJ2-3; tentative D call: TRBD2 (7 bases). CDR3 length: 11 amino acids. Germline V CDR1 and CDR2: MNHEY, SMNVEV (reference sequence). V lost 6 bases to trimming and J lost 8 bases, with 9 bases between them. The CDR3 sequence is CASRGGATQYF. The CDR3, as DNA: TGTGCCAGCAGGGGGGGGGCTACGCAGTATTTT.

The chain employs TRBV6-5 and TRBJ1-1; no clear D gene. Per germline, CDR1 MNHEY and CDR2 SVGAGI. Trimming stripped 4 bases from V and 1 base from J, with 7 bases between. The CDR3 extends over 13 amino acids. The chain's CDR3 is CASSFQSNTEAFF. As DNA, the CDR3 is TGTGCCAGCAGTTTTCAGTCGAACACTGAAGCTTTCTTT.

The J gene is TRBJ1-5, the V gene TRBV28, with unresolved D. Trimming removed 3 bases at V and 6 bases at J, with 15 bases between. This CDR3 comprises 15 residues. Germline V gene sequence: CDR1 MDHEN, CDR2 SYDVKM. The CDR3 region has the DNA TGTGCCAGCAGTTTGTCCCGCCCGAGGCGTCAGCCCCAGCATTTT. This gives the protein CASSLSRPRRQPQHF.

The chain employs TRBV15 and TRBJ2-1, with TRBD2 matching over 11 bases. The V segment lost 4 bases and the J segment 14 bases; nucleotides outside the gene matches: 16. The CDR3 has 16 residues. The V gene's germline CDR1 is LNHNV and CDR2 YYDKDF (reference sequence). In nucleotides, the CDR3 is TGTGCCACCAGCACATACTCGGGGGCTAGCGGGGGGCGGGAGTTCTTC. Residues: CATSTYSGASGGREFF.

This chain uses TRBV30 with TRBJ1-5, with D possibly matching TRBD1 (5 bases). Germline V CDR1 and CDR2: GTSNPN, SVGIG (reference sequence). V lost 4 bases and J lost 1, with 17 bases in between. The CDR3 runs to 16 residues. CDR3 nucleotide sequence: TGTGCCTGGAACGTGGGGGGACCCCCAAGCAATCAGCCCCAGCATTTT. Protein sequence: CAWNVGGPPSNQPQHF.

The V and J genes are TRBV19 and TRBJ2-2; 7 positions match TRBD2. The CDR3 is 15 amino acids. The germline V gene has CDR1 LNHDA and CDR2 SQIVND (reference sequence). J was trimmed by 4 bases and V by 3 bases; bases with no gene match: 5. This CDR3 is CASSIAGVGTGELFF. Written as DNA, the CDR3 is TGTGCCAGTAGTATCGCGGGAGTGGGCACCGGGGAGCTGTTTTTT.

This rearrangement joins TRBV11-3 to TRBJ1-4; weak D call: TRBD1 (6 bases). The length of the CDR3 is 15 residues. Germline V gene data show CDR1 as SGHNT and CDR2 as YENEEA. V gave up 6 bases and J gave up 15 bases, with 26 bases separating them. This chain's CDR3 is CASSPQGPYGGRVFF. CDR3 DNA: TGTGCCAGCAGTCCACAGGGACCCTACGGGGGGAGGGTGTTTTTT.

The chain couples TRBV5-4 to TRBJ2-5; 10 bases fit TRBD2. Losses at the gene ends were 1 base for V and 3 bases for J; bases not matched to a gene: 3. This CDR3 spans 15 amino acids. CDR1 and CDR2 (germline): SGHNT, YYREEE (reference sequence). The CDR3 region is CASSLSLAGEETQYF. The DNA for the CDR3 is TGTGCCAGCAGCTTGTCCCTAGCGGGGGAAGAGACCCAGTACTTC.

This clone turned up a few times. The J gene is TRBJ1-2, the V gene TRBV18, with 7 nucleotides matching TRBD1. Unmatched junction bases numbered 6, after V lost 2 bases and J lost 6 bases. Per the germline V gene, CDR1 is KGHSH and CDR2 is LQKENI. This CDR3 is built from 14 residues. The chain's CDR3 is CASSPYGQVDGYTF. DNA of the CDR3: TGTGCCAGCTCACCATACGGACAGGTGGATGGCTACACCTTC. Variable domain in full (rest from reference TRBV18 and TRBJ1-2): NAGVMQNPRHLVRRRGQEARLRCSPMKGHSHVYWYRQLPEEGLKFMVYLQKENIIDESGMPKERFSAEFPKEGPSILRIQQVVRGDSAAYFCASSPYGQVDGYTFGSGTRLTVV.

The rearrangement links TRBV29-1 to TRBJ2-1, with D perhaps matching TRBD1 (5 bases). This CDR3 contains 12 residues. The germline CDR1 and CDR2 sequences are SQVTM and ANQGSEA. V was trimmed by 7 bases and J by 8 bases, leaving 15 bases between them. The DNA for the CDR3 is TGCAGCGCCTCAACAGGCGTGGATGAGCAGTTCTTC. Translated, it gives CSASTGVDEQFF.

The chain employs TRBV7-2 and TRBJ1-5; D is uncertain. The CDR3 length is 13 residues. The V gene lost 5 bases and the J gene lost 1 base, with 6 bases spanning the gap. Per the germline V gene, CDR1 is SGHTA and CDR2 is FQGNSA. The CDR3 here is CASSDWSNQPQHF. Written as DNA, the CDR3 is TGTGCCAGCAGCGACTGGAGCAATCAGCCCCAGCATTTT. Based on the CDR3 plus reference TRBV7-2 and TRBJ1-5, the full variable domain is GAGVSQSPSNKVTEKGKDVELRCDPISGHTALYWYRQSLGQGLEFLIYFQGNSAPDKSGLPSDRFSAERTGGSVSTLTIQRTQQEDSAVYLCASSDWSNQPQHFGDGTRLSIL.

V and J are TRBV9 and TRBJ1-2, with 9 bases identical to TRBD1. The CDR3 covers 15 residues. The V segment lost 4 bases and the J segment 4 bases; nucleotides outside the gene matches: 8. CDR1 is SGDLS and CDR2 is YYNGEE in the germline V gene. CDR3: CASSIEDRGAYGYTF. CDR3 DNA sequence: TGTGCCAGCAGCATAGAGGACAGGGGCGCCTATGGCTACACCTTC.

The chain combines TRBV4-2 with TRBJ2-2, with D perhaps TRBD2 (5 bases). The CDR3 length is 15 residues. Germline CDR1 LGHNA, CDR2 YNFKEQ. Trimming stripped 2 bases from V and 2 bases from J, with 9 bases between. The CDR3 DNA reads TGTGCCAGCAGCCAACCCCGGACTAACACCGGGGAGCTGTTTTTT. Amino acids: CASSQPRTNTGELFF.